This entry concerns a single TCR beta chain. Trimming took 4 bases from V and 7 from J; bases not matched to a gene: 10. The germline gives CDR1 MGHRA, CDR2 YSYEKL. This CDR3 is built from 16 residues. Per the original data handling: Cell counts per sample came from amplifying reference gene primers. Measured with immunoSEQ multiplex PCR; TCRdb has only the in-frame clones, and not every one. The V and J calls and clone size come from that table; D and trimming were worked out from the DNA. The sample yields some 97,000 clones, roughly 85% seen once. The sample originates from a study of blood T cell repertoires in COVID-19. Study as a whole: Acute and convalescent COVID-19 samples came from the United States, Italy and Spain. T cells, B-cell-depleted T cells, or PBMCs provided the cDNA or gDNA that served as material.

The sequencing input was peripheral blood. The TCR sequence derives from a man aged 65-85 years with active or convalescent COVID-19. This chain uses TRBV4-1 with TRBJ1-6; 7 bases agree with TRBD1. Here the CDR3 DNA reads TGCGCCAGCAGCCCTCTACAGGGGTTAGGGAATTCACCCCTCCACTTT. Translation gives CASSPLQGLGNSPLHF.